The rows below give T cell receptor beta chains drawn from one sample of a study of cytomegalovirus exposure and HLA in healthy donors. The protocol was immunoSEQ multiplex PCR, while the TCRdb copy is restricted to in-frame clones and leaves out a portion. This table has 80,000 to 100,000 clones, about four fifths appearing once. The specimen sequenced was PBMCs. The receptors derive from a man aged 25 to 40 in good health and CMV-seronegative. Each CDR3 is given with its conserved first and last residue. Fields, in order: clone size, D gene, J gene, V gene, CDR3 protein, CDR3 DNA. The D gene is left open where the match is weak. A clone size is listed for some rows: how often the clone was seen (once, few, many), or a class if it is expanded.

size: -
D: -
J: TRBJ2-4
V: TRBV5-6
CDR3: CASSIRVHLAKNIQYF
DNA: TGTGCCAGCAGTATCAGGGTACATCTAGCCAAAAACATTCAGTACTTC

size: -
D: TRBD1
J: TRBJ1-2
V: TRBV7-2
CDR3: CASSLAYRGQGYTF
DNA: TGTGCCAGCAGCTTAGCGTACAGGGGGCAGGGCTACACCTTC

size: -
D: -
J: TRBJ1-1
V: TRBV5-1
CDR3: CASRPGATNTEAFF
DNA: TGCGCCAGCAGGCCAGGGGCGACGAACACTGAAGCTTTCTTT

size: -
D: TRBD1
J: TRBJ2-1
V: TRBV9
CDR3: CASSVGGTGILNEQFF
DNA: TGTGCCAGCAGCGTAGGGGGGACAGGGATCTTGAATGAGCAGTTCTTC

size: -
D: -
J: TRBJ2-1
V: TRBV6-5
CDR3: CAARLGGSYNEQFF
DNA: TGTGCAGCAAGATTAGGGGGCTCCTACAATGAGCAGTTCTTC

size: -
D: TRBD1
J: TRBJ1-5
V: TRBV2
CDR3: CASSDRTGGQPQHF
DNA: TGTGCCAGCAGTGACCGGACAGGGGGACAGCCCCAGCATTTT

size: -
D: -
J: TRBJ1-2
V: TRBV5-6
CDR3: CASSLGGGRAYGYTF
DNA: TGTGCCAGCAGCTTGGGCGGAGGGAGAGCCTATGGCTACACCTTC

size: -
D: -
J: TRBJ1-5
V: TRBV7-6
CDR3: CASSSGTNNQPQHF
DNA: TGTGCCAGCAGCTCCGGGACAAACAATCAGCCCCAGCATTTT

size: -
D: -
J: TRBJ2-1
V: TRBV10-2
CDR3: CASRKMGGPADEQFF
DNA: TGCGCCAGCAGGAAAATGGGGGGGCCTGCGGATGAGCAGTTCTTC

size: -
D: TRBD1
J: TRBJ2-5
V: TRBV27
CDR3: CASSPTGAAITQYF
DNA: TGTGCCAGCAGTCCGACAGGGGCCGCAATAACCCAGTACTTC

size: -
D: -
J: TRBJ2-1
V: TRBV6-9
CDR3: CASRGSRPDLPEPQGGTYNEQFF
DNA: TGTGCCAGCAGAGGGAGCCGCCCAGACCTCCCAGAGCCACAGGGGGGGACCTACAATGAGCAGTTCTTC

size: -
D: -
J: TRBJ2-1
V: TRBV30
CDR3: CAWSGKLAFSYNEQFF
DNA: TGTGCCTGGAGCGGGAAGCTTGCGTTCTCCTACAATGAGCAGTTCTTC

size: once
D: TRBD1
J: TRBJ2-2
V: TRBV28
CDR3: CASSLGGQGIFGELFF
DNA: TGTGCCAGCAGTTTGGGGGGACAGGGGATTTTCGGGGAGCTGTTTTTT

size: -
D: TRBD2
J: TRBJ2-3
V: TRBV5-1
CDR3: CASSSGLRSGGPRADTQYF
DNA: TGCGCCAGCAGCTCGGGGTTGAGAAGCGGGGGCCCCCGGGCAGATACGCAGTATTTT

size: -
D: TRBD1
J: TRBJ1-5
V: TRBV7-9
CDR3: CASSLGGQGRGQPQHF
DNA: TGTGCCAGCAGCTTAGGGGGACAGGGTAGAGGTCAGCCCCAGCATTTT

size: -
D: -
J: TRBJ2-6
V: TRBV19
CDR3: CASSVQTGGSGANVLTF
DNA: TGTGCCAGTAGTGTACAAACCGGAGGCTCTGGGGCCAACGTCCTGACTTTC

size: -
D: TRBD1
J: TRBJ2-4
V: TRBV6-1
CDR3: CASSEGQGVIDIQYF
DNA: TGTGCCAGCAGTGAAGGACAGGGGGTGATAGACATTCAGTACTTC

size: -
D: -
J: TRBJ1-1
V: TRBV6-1
CDR3: CASSRRGSENTEAFF
DNA: TGTGCCAGCAGTCGCAGGGGAAGTGAGAACACTGAAGCTTTCTTT

size: -
D: -
J: TRBJ2-3
V: TRBV28
CDR3: CASSFIQGPDTQYF
DNA: TGTGCCAGCAGTTTTATACAGGGCCCAGATACGCAGTATTTT

size: -
D: -
J: TRBJ1-2
V: TRBV10-3
CDR3: CAITRLVDYGYTF
DNA: TGTGCCATCACGCGGCTGGTTGACTATGGCTACACCTTC

size: -
D: -
J: TRBJ1-2
V: TRBV2
CDR3: CASSRSGTSRFDGYTF
DNA: TGTGCCAGCAGCCGCTCCGGGACAAGTCGTTTCGATGGCTACACCTTC

size: -
D: -
J: TRBJ1-5
V: TRBV5-5
CDR3: CASSLIRDINQPQHF
DNA: TGTGCCAGCAGCTTAATCCGGGACATCAATCAGCCCCAGCATTTT

size: -
D: TRBD1
J: TRBJ1-4
V: TRBV5-1
CDR3: CASSLAGTGIGANEKLFF
DNA: TGCGCCAGCAGCTTGGCGGGGACAGGGATTGGAGCTAATGAAAAACTGTTTTTT

size: -
D: -
J: TRBJ2-3
V: TRBV2
CDR3: CASSQSTDTQYF
DNA: TGTGCCAGCAGTCAGAGCACAGATACGCAGTATTTT

size: -
D: TRBD2
J: TRBJ2-7
V: TRBV2
CDR3: CTSSPQGLAHEQYF
DNA: TGTACCAGCAGCCCGCAGGGACTAGCCCACGAGCAGTACTTC

size: -
D: -
J: TRBJ1-1
V: TRBV5-1
CDR3: CASSLSPAGNTEAFF
DNA: TGCGCCAGCAGCTTGTCCCCGGCAGGTAACACTGAAGCTTTCTTT

size: -
D: TRBD2
J: TRBJ2-7
V: TRBV25-1
CDR3: CASAGLTTYEQYF
DNA: TGTGCCAGCGCGGGACTAACGACCTACGAGCAGTACTTC

size: -
D: TRBD2
J: TRBJ2-3
V: TRBV28
CDR3: CATRWRGTSGDTQYF
DNA: TGTGCCACCAGGTGGCGGGGGACCTCGGGAGATACGCAGTATTTT

size: once
D: -
J: TRBJ1-5
V: TRBV4-2
CDR3: CASSQDFGDQPQHF
DNA: TGTGCCAGCAGCCAAGATTTTGGAGATCAGCCCCAGCATTTT

size: -
D: -
J: TRBJ1-1
V: TRBV5-1
CDR3: CASSSQMNTEAFF
DNA: TGCGCCAGCAGTAGCCAAATGAACACTGAAGCTTTCTTT

size: -
D: TRBD1
J: TRBJ1-4
V: TRBV19
CDR3: CASSQERSRDRPEKLFF
DNA: TGTGCCAGTAGTCAAGAGAGAAGCCGGGACAGGCCTGAAAAACTGTTTTTT

size: few
D: TRBD2
J: TRBJ2-1
V: TRBV25-1
CDR3: CASSERGGGPYNEQFF
DNA: TGTGCCAGCAGTGAACGGGGCGGGGGGCCCTACAATGAGCAGTTCTTC

size: -
D: TRBD1
J: TRBJ2-2
V: TRBV6-1
CDR3: CASKRDRAPGELFF
DNA: TGTGCCAGCAAACGGGACAGGGCTCCCGGGGAGCTGTTTTTT

size: -
D: TRBD1
J: TRBJ1-6
V: TRBV2
CDR3: CASRDRGSSPLHF
DNA: TGTGCCAGCAGGGACAGGGGTAGTTCACCCCTCCACTTT

size: -
D: TRBD1
J: TRBJ2-7
V: TRBV7-2
CDR3: CASSLGLGTGGLYEQYF
DNA: TGTGCCAGCAGCTTAGGGTTGGGAACAGGGGGATTATACGAGCAGTACTTC

size: -
D: -
J: TRBJ2-7
V: TRBV27
CDR3: CASSLYGLDRGGGVWYF
DNA: TGTGCCAGCAGTTTATATGGACTAGACAGGGGTGGCGGGGTTTGGTACTTC

size: -
D: TRBD1
J: TRBJ1-2
V: TRBV4-1
CDR3: CASSHPIDREVPTRGYGYTF
DNA: TGCGCCAGCAGCCACCCGATAGACAGGGAAGTTCCTACCCGGGGCTATGGCTACACCTTC

size: -
D: TRBD1
J: TRBJ2-2
V: TRBV18
CDR3: CASSPRTGELAGELFF
DNA: TGTGCCAGCTCACCACGGACAGGGGAATTGGCCGGGGAGCTGTTTTTT

size: few
D: -
J: TRBJ1-1
V: TRBV7-9
CDR3: CASSVVQGVGAFF
DNA: TGTGCCAGCAGCGTAGTACAGGGCGTCGGAGCTTTCTTT

size: -
D: TRBD2
J: TRBJ2-7
V: TRBV25-1
CDR3: CASSDGTSGSYEQYF
DNA: TGTGCCAGCAGTGACGGGACTAGCGGTTCCTACGAGCAGTACTTC

size: -
D: -
J: TRBJ2-5
V: TRBV30
CDR3: CAWSFPETQYF
DNA: TGTGCCTGGAGTTTCCCGGAGACCCAGTACTTC

size: once
D: TRBD1
J: TRBJ2-3
V: TRBV5-8
CDR3: CASSYAGTASTDTQYF
DNA: TGTGCCAGCAGCTACGCCGGGACAGCCAGCACAGATACGCAGTATTTT

size: -
D: -
J: TRBJ2-3
V: TRBV4-3
CDR3: CASSPRERDTDTQYF
DNA: TGCGCCAGCAGCCCACGCGAGAGAGACACAGATACGCAGTATTTT

size: -
D: TRBD1
J: TRBJ1-1
V: TRBV5-6
CDR3: CASSLGTGLGAFF
DNA: TGTGCCAGCAGCTTGGGGACAGGGCTAGGAGCTTTCTTT

size: -
D: -
J: TRBJ2-7
V: TRBV5-4
CDR3: CASSFGRSYEQYF
DNA: TGTGCCAGCAGCTTCGGCAGGTCCTACGAGCAGTACTTC

size: -
D: TRBD1
J: TRBJ2-7
V: TRBV12-5
CDR3: CASGLGTGFHEQYF
DNA: TGTGCTAGTGGTCTCGGGACAGGGTTCCACGAGCAGTACTTC

size: -
D: -
J: TRBJ2-5
V: TRBV19
CDR3: CASSIGLEDTQYF
DNA: TGTGCCAGTAGTATAGGACTGGAGGATACCCAGTACTTC

size: once
D: -
J: TRBJ1-1
V: TRBV5-1
CDR3: CASSLNPGFTEAFF
DNA: TGCGCCAGCAGTCTTAATCCGGGATTCACTGAAGCTTTCTTT

size: -
D: -
J: TRBJ1-2
V: TRBV7-9
CDR3: CASSQRSAGGNGYTF
DNA: TGTGCCAGCAGCCAACGATCCGCGGGGGGCAATGGCTACACCTTC

size: -
D: -
J: TRBJ2-4
V: TRBV6-1
CDR3: CASSPRQAQNIQYF
DNA: TGTGCCAGCAGTCCCCGCCAGGCGCAAAACATTCAGTACTTC

size: -
D: TRBD1
J: TRBJ2-3
V: TRBV2
CDR3: CASSRDRIEGDTQYF
DNA: TGTGCCAGCAGTAGGGACAGGATTGAGGGAGATACGCAGTATTTT

size: -
D: TRBD1
J: TRBJ2-5
V: TRBV5-1
CDR3: CASSLGQQETQYF
DNA: TGCGCCAGCAGCCTGGGACAGCAAGAGACCCAGTACTTC

size: -
D: TRBD2
J: TRBJ2-3
V: TRBV27
CDR3: CASSSPSGGADTQYF
DNA: TGTGCCAGCAGTTCCCCTAGCGGGGGGGCAGATACGCAGTATTTT

size: -
D: -
J: TRBJ2-7
V: TRBV5-4
CDR3: CASTHNTVSSYEQYF
DNA: TGTGCCAGCACCCATAATACGGTGAGCTCCTACGAGCAGTACTTC

size: -
D: TRBD2
J: TRBJ2-7
V: TRBV30
CDR3: CASSTGGSSYEQYF
DNA: TGTGCCTCGTCCACTGGCGGGAGCAGCTACGAGCAGTACTTC

size: -
D: -
J: TRBJ2-7
V: TRBV5-4
CDR3: CASSLGRLSEQYF
DNA: TGTGCCAGCAGCTTGGGCAGGCTCAGCGAGCAGTACTTC

size: -
D: TRBD1
J: TRBJ1-4
V: TRBV2
CDR3: CASRDRGLGEKLFF
DNA: TGTGCCAGCAGGGACAGGGGGCTTGGTGAAAAACTGTTTTTT

size: -
D: -
J: TRBJ2-7
V: TRBV7-2
CDR3: CASSFGGSGYEQYF
DNA: TGTGCCAGCAGCTTTGGGGGGAGCGGGTACGAGCAGTACTTC